This is a list of T cell receptor beta chains from one sample in a study of control samples from healthy donors and cancer patients. The repertoire was sequenced with immunoSEQ multiplex PCR; TCRdb's copy has only in-frame clones and lacks some. The data contain about 160,000 clones, about 90% of them seen just once; the ten biggest clones take up about 11%. Sequencing was carried out using blood. These receptor sequences come from a man aged 25-45 years in good health. The CDR3 runs from the conserved cysteine through the conserved F or W. The D gene is left open where the match is weak. For some rows the clone size is stated as once, few or many, or as a class when expanded; others skip it.

J: TRBJ1-3; D: .; V: TRBV7-2; size: .; DNA: TGTGCCAGCAGCTTAACTACCGACCGCCACTCTGGAAACACCATATATTTT; CDR3: CASSLTTDRHSGNTIYF
J: TRBJ1-1; D: .; V: TRBV7-9; size: .; DNA: TGTGCCAGCGGACTGGGGGGCCCCGTAATGAACACTGAAGCTTTCTTT; CDR3: CASGLGGPVMNTEAFF
J: TRBJ2-7; D: TRBD1; V: TRBV11-2; size: .; DNA: TGTGCCAGCACCCTTCGGGACAGGGGCTTTATGGAGCAGTACTTC; CDR3: CASTLRDRGFMEQYF
J: TRBJ2-7; D: .; V: TRBV4-3; size: .; DNA: TGCGCCAGCAGCCAATATGGGGACGCGGCAGGGGGAGGGACCTACGAGCAGTACTTC; CDR3: CASSQYGDAAGGGTYEQYF
J: TRBJ2-7; D: .; V: TRBV10-3; size: .; DNA: TGTGCCATCAGCCTTCGGGTTGACAGAGCCTACGAGCAGTACTTC; CDR3: CAISLRVDRAYEQYF
J: TRBJ2-1; D: .; V: TRBV5-1; size: .; DNA: TGCGCCAGCAGCTTGCTCTCAACAGGCTCCTACAATGAGCAGTTCTTC; CDR3: CASSLLSTGSYNEQFF
J: TRBJ1-3; D: .; V: TRBV27; size: .; DNA: TGTGCCAGCAGAAAAACGGGGACTGCTGGAAACACCATATATTTT; CDR3: CASRKTGTAGNTIYF
J: TRBJ2-1; D: TRBD1; V: TRBV14; size: .; DNA: TGTGCCAGCAGCCACCTCGGGACAGCTGGGAATGAGCAGTTCTTC; CDR3: CASSHLGTAGNEQFF
J: TRBJ1-4; D: .; V: TRBV18; size: .; DNA: TGTGCCAGCTCACCAGTACGTACGATAGAAAAACTGTTTTTT; CDR3: CASSPVRTIEKLFF
J: TRBJ2-1; D: TRBD1; V: TRBV7-9; size: .; DNA: TGTGCCAGCAGCTTAGGACAGGGGGCCTACAATGAGCAGTTCTTC; CDR3: CASSLGQGAYNEQFF
J: TRBJ2-1; D: TRBD2; V: TRBV15; size: .; DNA: TGTGCCACCAGGGGAGGGATTCTCTACAATGAGCAGTTCTTC; CDR3: CATRGGILYNEQFF
J: TRBJ1-5; D: TRBD1; V: TRBV28; size: .; DNA: TGTGCCACCTCCCCGGCGGCAGGGGGCCAGCCCCAGCATTTT; CDR3: CATSPAAGGQPQHF
J: TRBJ2-7; D: .; V: TRBV7-9; size: .; DNA: TGTGCCAGCAGCCTCGACAGCCACGAGCAGTACTTC; CDR3: CASSLDSHEQYF
J: TRBJ2-1; D: TRBD1; V: TRBV5-1; size: .; DNA: TGCGCCAGCAGCCCGGGACAGATCTCCTACAATGAGCAGTTCTTC; CDR3: CASSPGQISYNEQFF
J: TRBJ2-2; D: .; V: TRBV10-3; size: .; DNA: TGTGCCATCAGTGAGTCCCCGACAGACACCGGGGAGCTGTTTTTT; CDR3: CAISESPTDTGELFF
J: TRBJ1-5; D: TRBD1; V: TRBV28; size: .; DNA: TGTGCCAGCAGTAAACAACAGGGGCGTCAGCCCCAGCATTTT; CDR3: CASSKQQGRQPQHF
J: TRBJ2-1; D: .; V: TRBV28; size: .; DNA: TGTGCCAGCAGTTCCCCTAAAGGGATGGTGTATGAGCAGTTCTTC; CDR3: CASSSPKGMVYEQFF
J: TRBJ1-6; D: TRBD1; V: TRBV11-2; size: .; DNA: TGTGCCAGCAGCTTCCAGGGGGCGGGGTCCAATTCACCCCTCCACTTT; CDR3: CASSFQGAGSNSPLHF
J: TRBJ2-3; D: .; V: TRBV20-1; size: .; DNA: TGCAGTGCTATTCGGGGAGATACGCAGTATTTT; CDR3: CSAIRGDTQYF
J: TRBJ2-1; D: .; V: TRBV14; size: .; DNA: TGTGCCAGCAGCCAAGTTGTACGAAATGAGCAGTTCTTC; CDR3: CASSQVVRNEQFF
J: TRBJ2-7; D: TRBD1; V: TRBV27; size: once; DNA: TGTGCCAGCAGTAACGGACAGGGCCCCTACGAGCAGTACTTC; CDR3: CASSNGQGPYEQYF
J: TRBJ2-3; D: TRBD2; V: TRBV7-8; size: .; DNA: TGTGCCAGCAGCTTGGGAGGGCGGGGAGATACGCAGTATTTT; CDR3: CASSLGGRGDTQYF
J: TRBJ1-5; D: .; V: TRBV7-5; size: .; DNA: TGTGCCAGAAGCTTGGGACGGCTTCTGAGCAATCAGCCCCAGCATTTT; CDR3: CARSLGRLLSNQPQHF